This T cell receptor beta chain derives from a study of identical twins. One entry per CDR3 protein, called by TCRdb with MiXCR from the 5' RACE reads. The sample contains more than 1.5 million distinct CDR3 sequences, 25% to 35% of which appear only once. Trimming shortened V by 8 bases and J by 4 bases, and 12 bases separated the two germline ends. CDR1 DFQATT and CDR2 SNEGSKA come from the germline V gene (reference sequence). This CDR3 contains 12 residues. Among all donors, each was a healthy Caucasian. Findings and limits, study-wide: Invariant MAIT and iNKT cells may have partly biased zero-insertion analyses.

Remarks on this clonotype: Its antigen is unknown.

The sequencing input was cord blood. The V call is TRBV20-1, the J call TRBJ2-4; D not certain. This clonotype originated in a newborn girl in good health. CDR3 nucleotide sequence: TGCAGTACCAGCCTAGTAAAAAACATTCAGTACTTC. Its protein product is CSTSLVKNIQYF.